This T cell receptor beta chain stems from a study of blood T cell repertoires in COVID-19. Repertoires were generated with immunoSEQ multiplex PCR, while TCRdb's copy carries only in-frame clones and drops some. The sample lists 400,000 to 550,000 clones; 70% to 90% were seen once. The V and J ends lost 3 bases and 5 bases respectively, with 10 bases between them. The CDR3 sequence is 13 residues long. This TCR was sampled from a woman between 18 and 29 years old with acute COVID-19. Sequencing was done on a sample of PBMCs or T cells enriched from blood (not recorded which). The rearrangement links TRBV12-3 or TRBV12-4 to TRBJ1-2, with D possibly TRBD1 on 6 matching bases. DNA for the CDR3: TGTGCCAGCAGTTTTGCCAGGGGTTATGGCTACACCTTC. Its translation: CASSFARGYGYTF.